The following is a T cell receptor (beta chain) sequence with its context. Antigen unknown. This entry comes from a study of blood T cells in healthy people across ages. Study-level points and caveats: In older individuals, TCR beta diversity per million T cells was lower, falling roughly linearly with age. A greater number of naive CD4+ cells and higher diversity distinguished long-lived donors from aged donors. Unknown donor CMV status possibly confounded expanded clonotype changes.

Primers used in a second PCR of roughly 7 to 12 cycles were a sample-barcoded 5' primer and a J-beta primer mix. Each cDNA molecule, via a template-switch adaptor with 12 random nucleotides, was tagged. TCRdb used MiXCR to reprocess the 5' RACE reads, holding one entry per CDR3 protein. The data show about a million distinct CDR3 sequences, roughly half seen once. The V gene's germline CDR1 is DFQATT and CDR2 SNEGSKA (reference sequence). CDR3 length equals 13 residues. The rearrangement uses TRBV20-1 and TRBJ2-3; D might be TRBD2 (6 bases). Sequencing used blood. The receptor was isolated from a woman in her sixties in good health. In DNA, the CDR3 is TGCAGCGCTTCCGGGACTAGCACAGATACGCAGTATTTT. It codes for CSASGTSTDTQYF.